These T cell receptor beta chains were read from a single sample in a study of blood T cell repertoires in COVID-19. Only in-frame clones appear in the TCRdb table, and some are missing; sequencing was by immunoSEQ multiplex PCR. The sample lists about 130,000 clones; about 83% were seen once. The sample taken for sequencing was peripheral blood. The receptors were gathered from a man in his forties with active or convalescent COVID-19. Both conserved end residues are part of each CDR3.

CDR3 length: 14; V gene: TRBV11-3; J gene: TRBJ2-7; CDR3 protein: CASSLGQGNYEQYF
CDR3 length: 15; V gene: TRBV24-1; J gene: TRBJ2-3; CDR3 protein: CATSDPDGGTDTQYF
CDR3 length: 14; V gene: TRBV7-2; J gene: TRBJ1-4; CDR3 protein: CASSSDFYNEKLFF
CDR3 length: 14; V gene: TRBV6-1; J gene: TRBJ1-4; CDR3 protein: CASSESGLEEKLFF
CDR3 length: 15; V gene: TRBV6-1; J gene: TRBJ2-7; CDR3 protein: CASSEVGGFSYEQYF
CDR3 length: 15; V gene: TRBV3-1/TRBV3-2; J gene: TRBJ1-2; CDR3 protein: CASSRTGTGVDGYTF
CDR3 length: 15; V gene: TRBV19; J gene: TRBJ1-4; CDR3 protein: CASTGGAQGVKKLFF
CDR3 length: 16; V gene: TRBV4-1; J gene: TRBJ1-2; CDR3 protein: CASSQAEQGAGYGYTF
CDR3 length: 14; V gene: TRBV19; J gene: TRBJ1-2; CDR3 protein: CASSIAGTGEGYTF
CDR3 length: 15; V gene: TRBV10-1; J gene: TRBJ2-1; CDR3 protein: CASSAGGGPYNEQFF
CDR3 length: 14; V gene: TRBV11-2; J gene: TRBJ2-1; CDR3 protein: CASSLTTRVGEQFF
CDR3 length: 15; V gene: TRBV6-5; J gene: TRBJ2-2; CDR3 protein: CASISGTANTGELFF
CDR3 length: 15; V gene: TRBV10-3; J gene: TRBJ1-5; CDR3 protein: CAIRNGQYSNQPQHF
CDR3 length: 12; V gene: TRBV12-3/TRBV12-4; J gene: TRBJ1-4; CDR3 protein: CAIGGANEKLFF
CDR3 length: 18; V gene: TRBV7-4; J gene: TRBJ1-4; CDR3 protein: CASSLSRGRGHWHEKLFF
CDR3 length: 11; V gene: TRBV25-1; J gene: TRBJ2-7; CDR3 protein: CASSPGSEQYF
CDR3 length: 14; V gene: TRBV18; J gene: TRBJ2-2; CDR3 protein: CASRLLANTGELFF
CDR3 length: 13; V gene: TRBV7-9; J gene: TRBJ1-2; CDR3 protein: CASSRGAGEGYTF
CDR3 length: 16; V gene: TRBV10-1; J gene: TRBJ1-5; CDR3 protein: CASSEPTGGFNQPQHF
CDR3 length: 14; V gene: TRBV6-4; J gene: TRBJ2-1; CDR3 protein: CASRPGTVYNEQFF
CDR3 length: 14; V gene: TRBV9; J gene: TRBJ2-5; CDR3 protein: CASSASHLQETQYF
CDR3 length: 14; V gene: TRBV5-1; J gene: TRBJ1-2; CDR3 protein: CASSLAGGANGYTF
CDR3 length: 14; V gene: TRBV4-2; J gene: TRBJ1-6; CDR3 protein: CASSQTGFGSPLHF
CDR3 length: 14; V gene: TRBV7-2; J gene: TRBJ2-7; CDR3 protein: CASSLGGGSYEQYF
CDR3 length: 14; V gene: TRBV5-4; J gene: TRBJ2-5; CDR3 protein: CASSLGGYQETQYF
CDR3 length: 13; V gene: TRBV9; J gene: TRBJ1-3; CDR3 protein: CASGAPNGNTIYF
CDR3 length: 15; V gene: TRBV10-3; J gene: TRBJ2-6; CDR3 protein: CAIGTGSFGANVLTF
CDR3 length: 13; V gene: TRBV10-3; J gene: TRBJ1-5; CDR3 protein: CAISEGENQPQHF
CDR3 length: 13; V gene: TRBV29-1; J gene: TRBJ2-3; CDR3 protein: CSVEGASTDTQYF
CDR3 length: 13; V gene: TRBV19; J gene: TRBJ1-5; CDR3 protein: CASRRQGTQPQHF